Listed here is a single TCR beta chain. This sample is part of a study of blood T cell repertoires in COVID-19. Study-level background: COVID-19 samples collected from the United States, Italy and Spain covered acute and convalescent phases. The analysed material was cDNA or gDNA that came from T cells, B-cell-depleted T cells, or PBMCs.

With 1 base removed from V and 5 bases from J, the gap between germline ends came to 9 bases. Germline V gene sequence: CDR1 SSHAT, CDR2 FNYEAQ (reference sequence). This CDR3 is 13 amino acids long. In the study's own analysis: Amplification with reference gene primers provided the estimates of nucleated cell counts. Only in-frame clones appear in the TCRdb table, and some are missing; sequencing was by immunoSEQ multiplex PCR. The DNA gave D and trimming, while V, J and clone size come from that table. The repertoire includes about 120,000 clones, 86% of them detected once, and around 8% sits in the top ten.

The specimen was peripheral blood. The chain has TRBV7-7 and TRBJ2-7; TRBD1 might be the D (5 bases). The TCR sequence derives from a man in his sixties or seventies who had recovered from COVID-19. CDR3 DNA sequence: TGTGCCAGCAGCTTAGTTGTAGGGGACGAGCAGTACTTC. It specifies CASSLVVGDEQYF.